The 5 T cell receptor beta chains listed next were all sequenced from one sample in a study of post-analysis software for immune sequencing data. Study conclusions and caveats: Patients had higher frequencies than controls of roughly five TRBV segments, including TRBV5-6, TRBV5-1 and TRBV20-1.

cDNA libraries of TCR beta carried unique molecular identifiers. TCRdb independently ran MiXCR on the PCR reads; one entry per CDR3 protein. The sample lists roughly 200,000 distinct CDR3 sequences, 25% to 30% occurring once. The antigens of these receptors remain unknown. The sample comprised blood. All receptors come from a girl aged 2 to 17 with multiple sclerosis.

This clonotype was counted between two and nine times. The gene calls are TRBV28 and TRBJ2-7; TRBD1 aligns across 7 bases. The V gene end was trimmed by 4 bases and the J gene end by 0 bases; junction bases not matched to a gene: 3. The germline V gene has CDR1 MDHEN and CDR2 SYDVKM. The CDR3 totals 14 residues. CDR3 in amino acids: CASSSGQSSYEQYF. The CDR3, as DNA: TGTGCCAGCAGTTCGGGACAGAGCTCCTACGAGCAGTACTTC. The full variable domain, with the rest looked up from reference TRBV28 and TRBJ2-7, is DVKVTQSSRYLVKRTGEKVFLECVQDMDHENMFWYRQDPGLGLRLIYFSYDVKMKEKGDIPEGYSVSREKKERFSLILESASTNQTSMYLCASSSGQSSYEQYFGPGTRLTVT.

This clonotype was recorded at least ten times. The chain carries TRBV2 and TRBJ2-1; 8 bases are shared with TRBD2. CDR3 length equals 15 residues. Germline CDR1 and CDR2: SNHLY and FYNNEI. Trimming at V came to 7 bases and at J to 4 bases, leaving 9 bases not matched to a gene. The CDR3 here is CASKRGASGYNEQFF. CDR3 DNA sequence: TGTGCCAGCAAACGAGGGGCTAGCGGGTACAATGAGCAGTTCTTC.

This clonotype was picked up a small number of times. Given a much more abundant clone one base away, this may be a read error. The CDR3 DNA is TGTGCCAGCAGGAGGGACCTCAACAATGAGCAGTACTTC. This translates into CASRRDLNNEQYF. This chain uses TRBV6-5 with TRBJ2-5; perhaps D is TRBD1 or TRBD2 (5 bases each). The V gene's germline CDR1 is MNHEY and CDR2 SVGAGI. This CDR3 spans 13 amino acids. Trimming shortened V by 6 bases and J by 11 bases, and 19 bases separated the two germline ends.

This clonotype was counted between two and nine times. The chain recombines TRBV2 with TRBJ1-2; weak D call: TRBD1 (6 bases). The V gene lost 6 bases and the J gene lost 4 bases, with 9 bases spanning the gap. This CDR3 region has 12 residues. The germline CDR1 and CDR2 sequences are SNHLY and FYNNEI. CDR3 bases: TGTGCCAGCAGCCGGACAGCCTATGGCTACACCTTC. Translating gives CASSRTAYGYTF.

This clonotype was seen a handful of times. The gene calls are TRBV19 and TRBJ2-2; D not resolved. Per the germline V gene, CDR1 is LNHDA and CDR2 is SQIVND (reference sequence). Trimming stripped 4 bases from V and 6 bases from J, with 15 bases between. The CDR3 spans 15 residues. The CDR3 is CASSNLGAFSGELFF. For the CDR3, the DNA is TGTGCCAGTAGTAACCTAGGAGCCTTTTCCGGGGAGCTGTTTTTT.